Each of the 21 T cell receptor beta chains below was sequenced from the same sample in a study of identical twins' blood T cells. From the 5' RACE reads, TCRdb called clonotypes with MiXCR, one entry per CDR3 protein. The table records 350,000 to 400,000 distinct CDR3 sequences, 28% of them present only once. Sequenced input: PBMCs. Receptors were obtained from a woman between 18 and 55 years old in good health.

The V call is TRBV29-1, the J call TRBJ2-3; 9 nucleotides match TRBD1. V trimming: 7 bases; J trimming: 3 bases; junction bases outside the gene matches: 8. Germline V gene lookup returns CDR1 SQVTM and CDR2 ANQGSEA. This CDR3 comprises 14 residues. CDR3 nucleotides: TGCAGCGCAACGGGACAGGGTGGGACAGATACGCAGTATTTT. Amino acid sequence: CSATGQGGTDTQYF.

The CDR3, as DNA: TGTGCCAACAGAGAGGGGTTGAGAGAGACCCAGTACTTC. Translation gives CANREGLRETQYF. The V call is TRBV2, the J call TRBJ2-5; D tentatively reads TRBD1 or TRBD2 (5 bases each). Trimming took 10 bases from V and 4 from J, leaving 16 bases between them. The CDR3 runs 13 residues. Germline V CDR1 and CDR2: SNHLY, FYNNEI.

This clonotype occurred a few times. The V gene is TRBV5-6, the J gene TRBJ1-2; the D is unclear. CDR3 size: 11 residues. Trimming left V 1 base short and J 10 bases short, with 8 bases between. Germline V gene lookup returns CDR1 SGHDT and CDR2 YYEEEE. CDR3 amino acids: CASSLIGSYTF. As DNA, the CDR3 is TGTGCCAGCAGCTTGATTGGATCCTACACCTTC. The full variable domain, its missing parts supplied by reference TRBV5-6 and TRBJ1-2, is DAGVTQSPTHLIKTRGQQVTLRCSPKSGHDTVSWYQQALGQGPQFIFQYYEEEERQRGNFPDRFSGHQFPNYSSELNVNALLLGDSALYLCASSLIGSYTFGSGTRLTVV.

The chain combines TRBV2 with TRBJ2-4; D might be TRBD1 (5 bases). The CDR3 consists of 14 residues. Germline CDR1 reads SNHLY; CDR2 reads FYNNEI. The ends were cut back, 4 bases at V and 5 bases at J, with 12 bases in the middle. The CDR3 coding sequence is TGTGCCAGCAGTGGGCAGGGCGGCGAAAACATTCAGTACTTC. Protein sequence: CASSGQGGENIQYF.

The rearrangement uses TRBV10-1 and TRBJ2-2, with no clear D. The CDR3 length is 12 residues. Germline V gene data show CDR1 as WNHNN and CDR2 as SYGVQD (reference sequence). V shed 3 bases and J shed 7 bases, with 6 bases lying between them. This chain's CDR3 is CASSEGDGELFF. Here the CDR3 DNA reads TGCGCCAGCAGTGAAGGCGACGGGGAGCTGTTTTTT.

In its sample, this clonotype was seen a few times. V and J are TRBV12-3 or TRBV12-4 and TRBJ1-4; D call uncertain. The CDR3 spans 14 residues. V was shortened by 6 bases and J by 0 bases, with 8 bases between the two germline ends. This chain's CDR3 is CASRNSATNEKLFF. The CDR3 region has the DNA TGTGCCAGCAGGAACAGTGCAACTAATGAAAAACTGTTTTTT.

The chain links TRBV2 to TRBJ1-1; TRBD1 matches at 7 bases. V was pared by 2 bases and J by 4 bases, with 4 bases of the junction left unmatched. This CDR3 comprises 14 residues. Germline assignment: CDR1 SNHLY and CDR2 FYNNEI. In DNA, the CDR3 is TGTGCCAGCAGTGAAAGGGGGCGAAGCACTGAAGCTTTCTTT. Its translation: CASSERGRSTEAFF. The full variable domain, rest sourced from reference TRBV2 and TRBJ1-1, is EPEVTQTPSHQVTQMGQEVILRCVPISNHLYFYWYRQILGQKVEFLVSFYNNEISEKSEIFDDQFSVERPDGSNFTLKIRSTKLEDSAMYFCASSERGRSTEAFFGQGTRLTVV.

This chain links TRBV19 with TRBJ1-2; perhaps TRBD1 as D (5 bases). V was trimmed by 5 bases and J by 2 bases, leaving 9 bases between them. This CDR3 has 13 residues. Germline assignment: CDR1 LNHDA and CDR2 SQIVND (reference sequence). CDR3 coding DNA: TGTGCCAGTAGTGGGGACCGGAACTATGGCTACACCTTC. Encoded protein: CASSGDRNYGYTF. Looking up the rest from reference TRBV19 and TRBJ1-2 gives the full variable domain: DGGITQSPKYLFRKEGQNVTLSCEQNLNHDAMYWYRQDPGQGLRLIYYSQIVNDFQKGDIAEGYSVSREKKESFPLTVTSAQKNPTAFYLCASSGDRNYGYTFGSGTRLTVV.

As concerns this clonotype: A read error may account for a junction end that differs from germline. The rearrangement joins TRBV7-7 to TRBJ1-1; 7 bases are shared with TRBD1. The CDR3 runs 17 residues. The germline V gene encodes CDR1 SSHAT and CDR2 FNYEAQ (reference sequence). The CDR3 sequence is CASSLGGTAGRNTEAFF. CDR3 in DNA: TGTGCTAGCAGCTTAGGAGGGACAGCTGGGAGGAACACTGAAGCTTTCTTT.

V gene TRBV20-1 combines with J gene TRBJ2-1; 15 nucleotides align to TRBD2. Germline CDR1 is DFQATT and CDR2 is SNEGSKA (reference sequence). The ends lost 5 bases at V and 10 bases at J; junction bases unmatched: 12. The CDR3 is made up of 16 amino acids. The CDR3 DNA is TGCAGTGCTCGGGACGGGACTAGCGGGAGGTTCGGCGAGCAGTTCTTC. Protein: CSARDGTSGRFGEQFF.

With regard to this clonotype: One end of the junction fails to match germline, which may point to a read error. The V gene is TRBV20-1, the J gene TRBJ1-1; perhaps TRBD1 as D (6 bases). The CDR3 totals 13 residues. In germline, CDR1 is DFQATT, CDR2 SNEGSKA (reference sequence). The CDR3 spells CSAPEGGMTEAFF. The DNA of the CDR3 is TGCAGTGCCCCCGAAGGGGGGATGACTGAAGCCTTCTTT.

This clonotype has at least ten counts. The gene calls are TRBV29-1 and TRBJ1-1; D is possibly TRBD1 (6 bases). V gave up 8 bases and J gave up 0 bases, with 13 bases separating them. CDR1 SQVTM and CDR2 ANQGSEA come from the germline V gene. This CDR3 spans 13 amino acids. The CDR3 DNA reads as TGCAGCCTCCGGACAGTTTTGAACACTGAAGCTTTCTTT. Its translation: CSLRTVLNTEAFF.

This clonotype was found a few times. The V gene is TRBV2, the J gene TRBJ2-7; 11 bases line up with TRBD2. The V gene end was trimmed by 6 bases and the J gene end by 4 bases; junction bases not matched to a gene: 5. The CDR3 contains 14 residues. CDR1 is SNHLY, CDR2 FYNNEI, per germline. This chain's CDR3 is CASRGTSGGYEQYF. The CDR3 nucleotides read TGTGCCAGCAGGGGCACTAGCGGGGGTTACGAGCAGTACTTC.

This clonotype was counted between two and nine times. V and J are TRBV5-1 and TRBJ1-6, with 8 bases fitting TRBD1. The CDR3 runs 14 residues. V dropped 4 bases and J dropped 7; count of bases not matched to a gene: 4. The V gene's germline CDR1 is SGHRS and CDR2 YFSETQ. The CDR3 sequence is CASSVDRGNSPLHF. The CDR3 coding sequence is TGCGCCAGCAGCGTCGACAGGGGAAATTCACCCCTCCACTTT.

V usage is TRBV9 and J usage is TRBJ2-3; 8 bases are shared with TRBD2. CDR3 size: 16 residues. The ends lost 2 bases at V and 9 bases at J; junction bases unmatched: 14. Germline V gene lookup returns CDR1 SGDLS and CDR2 YYNGEE. DNA for the CDR3: TGTGCCAGCAGCGTCGGGGGGGTCTCGGGGTATGGGACGCAGTATTTT. This translates into CASSVGGVSGYGTQYF.

The gene calls are TRBV20-1 and TRBJ2-1; possibly TRBD1 or TRBD2 for D (5 bases each). The CDR3 length is 13 residues. Trimming cost V 7 bases and J 0 bases, with 10 bases left between them. The germline gives CDR1 DFQATT, CDR2 SNEGSKA (reference sequence). This chain's CDR3 is CSGGVLSYNEQFF. CDR3 nucleotide sequence: TGCAGTGGAGGGGTCCTCTCCTACAATGAGCAGTTCTTC.

In this sample, this clonotype turned up many times. The gene calls are TRBV20-1 and TRBJ2-7; D is unclear. Germline CDR1 DFQATT, CDR2 SNEGSKA (reference sequence). V lost 3 bases and J 4 bases, leaving 10 bases between the germline ends. The CDR3 length is 12 residues. The CDR3 coding sequence is TGCAGTGCTAGGGGCACAATTTACGAGCAGTACTTC. Its protein is CSARGTIYEQYF.

This clonotype was counted between two and nine times. The CDR3 spells CSVLKRGKDTEAFF. The CDR3 coding sequence is TGCAGTGTACTTAAAAGGGGGAAAGACACTGAAGCTTTCTTT. V is TRBV20-1 and J is TRBJ1-1; D might be TRBD1 (6 bases). Trimming took 7 bases from V and 3 from J, leaving 18 bases between them. Germline CDR1 is DFQATT and CDR2 is SNEGSKA (reference sequence). The CDR3 is made up of 14 amino acids.

This clonotype was counted at least ten times. Here the CDR3 reads CASSQGRWTSDNEQFF. The DNA for the CDR3 is TGTGCCAGCAGCCAAGGACGTTGGACTAGCGACAATGAGCAGTTCTTC. This chain uses TRBV14 with TRBJ2-1; 9 bases match TRBD2. Trimming removed 1 base from V and 5 bases from J; junction bases left unmatched: 6. Germline lookup yields CDR1 SGHDN and CDR2 FVKESK. The CDR3 has 16 amino acids.

The rearrangement links TRBV19 to TRBJ1-5; D gene ambiguous. V was pared by 2 bases and J by 4 bases, with 6 bases between. Per germline, CDR1 LNHDA and CDR2 SQIVND (reference sequence). This CDR3 is built from 13 residues. The CDR3 here is CASSIKGNQPQHF. Here the CDR3 DNA reads TGTGCCAGTAGTATAAAAGGGAATCAGCCCCAGCATTTT.

The chain combines TRBV6-2 or TRBV6-3 with TRBJ2-3; unclear D gene. This CDR3 is 14 amino acids long. In germline, CDR1 is MNHEY, CDR2 SVGEGT. Trimming cost V 6 bases and J 4 bases, with 14 bases left between them. The CDR3 region is CASSPVSSADTQYF. CDR3 bases: TGTGCCAGCAGCCCCGTTTCGTCCGCAGATACGCAGTATTTT.